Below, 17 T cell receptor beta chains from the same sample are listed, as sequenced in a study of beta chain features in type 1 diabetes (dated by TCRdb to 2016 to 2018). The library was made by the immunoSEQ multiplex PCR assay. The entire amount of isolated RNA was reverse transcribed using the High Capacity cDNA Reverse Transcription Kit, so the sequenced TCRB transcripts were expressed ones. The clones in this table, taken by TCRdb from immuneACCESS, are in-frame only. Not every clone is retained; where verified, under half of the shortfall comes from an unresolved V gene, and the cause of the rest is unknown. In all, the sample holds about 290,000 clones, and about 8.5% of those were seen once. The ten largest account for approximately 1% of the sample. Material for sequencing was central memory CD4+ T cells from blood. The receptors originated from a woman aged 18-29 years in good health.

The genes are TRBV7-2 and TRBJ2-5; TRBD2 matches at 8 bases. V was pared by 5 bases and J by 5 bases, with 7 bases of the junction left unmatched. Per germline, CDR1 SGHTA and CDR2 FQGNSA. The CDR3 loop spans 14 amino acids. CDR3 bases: TGTGCCAGCAGCCGCGCGGGACTAGGTGAGACCCAGTACTTC. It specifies CASSRAGLGETQYF.

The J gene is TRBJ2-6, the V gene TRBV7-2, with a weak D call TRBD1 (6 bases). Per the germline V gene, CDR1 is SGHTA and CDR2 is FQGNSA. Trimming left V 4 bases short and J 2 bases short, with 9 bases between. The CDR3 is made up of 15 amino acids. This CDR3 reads CASSSGVAGANVLTF. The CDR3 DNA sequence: TGTGCCAGCAGCTCAGGGGTGGCTGGGGCCAACGTCCTGACTTTC.

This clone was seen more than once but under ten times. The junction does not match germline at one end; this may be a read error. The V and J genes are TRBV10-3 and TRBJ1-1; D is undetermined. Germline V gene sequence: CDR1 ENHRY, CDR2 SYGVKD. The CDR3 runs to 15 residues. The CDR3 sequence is CASSEARVMNTEAFF. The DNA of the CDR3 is TGTGCCAGCAGTGAAGCGAGAGTAATGAACACTGAAGCTTTCTTT.

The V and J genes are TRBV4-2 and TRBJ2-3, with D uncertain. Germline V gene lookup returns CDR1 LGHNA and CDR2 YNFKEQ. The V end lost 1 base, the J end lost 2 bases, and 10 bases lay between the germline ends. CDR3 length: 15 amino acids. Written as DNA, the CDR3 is TGTGCCAGCAGCCAAGTGGCAGCAGTCACAGATACGCAGTATTTT. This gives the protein CASSQVAAVTDTQYF.

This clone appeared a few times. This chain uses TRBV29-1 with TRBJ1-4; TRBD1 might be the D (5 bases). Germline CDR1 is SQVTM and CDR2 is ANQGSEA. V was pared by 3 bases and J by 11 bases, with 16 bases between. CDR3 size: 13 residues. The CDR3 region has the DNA TGCAGCGTTGACGGGGGAATGGAGGAGAAACTGTTTTTT. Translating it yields CSVDGGMEEKLFF.

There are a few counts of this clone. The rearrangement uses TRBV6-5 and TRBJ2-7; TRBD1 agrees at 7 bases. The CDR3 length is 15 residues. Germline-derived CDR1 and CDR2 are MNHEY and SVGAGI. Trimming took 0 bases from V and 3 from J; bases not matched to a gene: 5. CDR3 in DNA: TGTGCCAGCAGTTACTCGACAGGGACGTTCTACGAGCAGTACTTC. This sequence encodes CASSYSTGTFYEQYF.

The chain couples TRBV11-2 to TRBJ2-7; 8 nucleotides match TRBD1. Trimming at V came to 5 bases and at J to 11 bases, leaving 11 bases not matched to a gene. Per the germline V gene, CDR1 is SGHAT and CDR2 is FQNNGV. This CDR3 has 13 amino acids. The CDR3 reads CASSLDRGGIEYF. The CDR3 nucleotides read TGTGCCAGCAGCCTCGACAGGGGTGGTATAGAGTACTTC.

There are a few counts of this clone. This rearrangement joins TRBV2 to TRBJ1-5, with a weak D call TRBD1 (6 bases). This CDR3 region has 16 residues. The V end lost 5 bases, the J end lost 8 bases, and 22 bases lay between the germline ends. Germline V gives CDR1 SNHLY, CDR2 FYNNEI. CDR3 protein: CASSRGQGLKREPQHF. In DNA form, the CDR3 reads TGTGCCAGCAGTCGGGGGCAGGGACTCAAAAGGGAGCCCCAGCATTTT.

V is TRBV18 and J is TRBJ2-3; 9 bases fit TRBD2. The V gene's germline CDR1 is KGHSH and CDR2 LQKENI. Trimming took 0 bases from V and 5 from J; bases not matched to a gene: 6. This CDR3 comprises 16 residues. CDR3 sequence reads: CASSPPASGRLDTQYF. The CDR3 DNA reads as TGTGCCAGCTCACCACCGGCCAGCGGGAGGTTAGATACGCAGTATTTT. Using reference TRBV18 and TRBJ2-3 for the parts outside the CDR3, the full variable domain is NAGVMQNPRHLVRRRGQEARLRCSPMKGHSHVYWYRQLPEEGLKFMVYLQKENIIDESGMPKERFSAEFPKEGPSILRIQQVVRGDSAAYFCASSPPASGRLDTQYFGPGTRLTVL.

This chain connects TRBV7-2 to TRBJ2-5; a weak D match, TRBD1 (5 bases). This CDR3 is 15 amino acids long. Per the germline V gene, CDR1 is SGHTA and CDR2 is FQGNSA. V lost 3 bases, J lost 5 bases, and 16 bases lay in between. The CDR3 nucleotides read TGTGCCAGCAGCTTTTCCCGGACACTCGGGGAGACCCAGTACTTC. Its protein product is CASSFSRTLGETQYF.

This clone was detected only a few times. The chain's CDR3 is CASSRFLQDSNTEAFF. DNA for the CDR3: TGTGCCAGCAGTCGGTTTCTACAGGATTCGAACACTGAAGCTTTCTTT. J is TRBJ1-1 and V is TRBV7-9, with D maybe TRBD1 (5 bases). The CDR3 covers 16 residues. V lost 6 bases and J lost 1, with 18 bases in between. CDR1 SEHNR and CDR2 FQNEAQ come from the germline V gene (reference sequence). Full variable domain (missing parts from reference TRBV7-9 and TRBJ1-1): DTGVSQNPRHKITKRGQNVTFRCDPISEHNRLYWYRQTLGQGPEFLTYFQNEAQLEKSRLLSDRFSAERPKGSFSTLEIQRTEQGDSAMYLCASSRFLQDSNTEAFFGQGTRLTVV.

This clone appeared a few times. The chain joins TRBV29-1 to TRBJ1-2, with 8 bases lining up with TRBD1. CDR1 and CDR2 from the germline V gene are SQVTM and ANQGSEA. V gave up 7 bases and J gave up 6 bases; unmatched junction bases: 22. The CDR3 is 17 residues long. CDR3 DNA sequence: TGCAGCGCCTACTCCGGGACAGGAGACTATCGGGTGAATGGCTACACCTTC. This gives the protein CSAYSGTGDYRVNGYTF.

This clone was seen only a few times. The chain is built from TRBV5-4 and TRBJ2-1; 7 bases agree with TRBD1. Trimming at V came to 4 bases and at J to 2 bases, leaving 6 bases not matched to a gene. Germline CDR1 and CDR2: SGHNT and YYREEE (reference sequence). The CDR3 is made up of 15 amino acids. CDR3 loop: CASSARDRAYNEQFF. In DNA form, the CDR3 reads TGTGCCAGCAGCGCCCGGGACAGAGCCTACAATGAGCAGTTCTTC. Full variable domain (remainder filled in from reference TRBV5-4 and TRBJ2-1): ETGVTQSPTHLIKTRGQQVTLRCSSQSGHNTVSWYQQALGQGPQFIFQYYREEENGRGNFPPRFSGLQFPNYSSELNVNALELDDSALYLCASSARDRAYNEQFFGPGTRLTVL.

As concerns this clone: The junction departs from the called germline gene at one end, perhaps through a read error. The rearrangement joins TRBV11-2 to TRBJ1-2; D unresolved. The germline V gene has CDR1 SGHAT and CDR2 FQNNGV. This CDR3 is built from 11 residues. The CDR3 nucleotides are TGTGCCAGCAGCTCGCTACAACGGCCTTTATTC. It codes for CASSSLQRPLF.

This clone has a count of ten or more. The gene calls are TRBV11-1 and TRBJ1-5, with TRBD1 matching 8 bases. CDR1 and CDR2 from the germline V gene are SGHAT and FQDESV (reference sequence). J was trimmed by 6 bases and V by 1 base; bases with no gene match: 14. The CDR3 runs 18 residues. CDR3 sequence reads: CASSLDRSRTGYGQPQHF. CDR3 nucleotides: TGTGCCAGCAGCTTAGACCGCTCCAGGACAGGGTATGGTCAGCCCCAGCATTTT. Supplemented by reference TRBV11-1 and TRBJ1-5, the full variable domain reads EAEVAQSPRYKITEKSQAVAFWCDPISGHATLYWYRQILGQGPELLVQFQDESVVDDSQLPKDRFSAERLKGVDSTLKIQPAELGDSAMYLCASSLDRSRTGYGQPQHFGDGTRLSIL.

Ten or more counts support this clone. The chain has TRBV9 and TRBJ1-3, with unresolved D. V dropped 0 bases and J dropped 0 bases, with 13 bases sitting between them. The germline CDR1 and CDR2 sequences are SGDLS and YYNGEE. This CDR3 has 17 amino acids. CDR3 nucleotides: TGTGCCAGCAGCGTAGCCTCAGCCGTAAGCTCTGGAAACACCATATATTTT. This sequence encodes CASSVASAVSSGNTIYF.

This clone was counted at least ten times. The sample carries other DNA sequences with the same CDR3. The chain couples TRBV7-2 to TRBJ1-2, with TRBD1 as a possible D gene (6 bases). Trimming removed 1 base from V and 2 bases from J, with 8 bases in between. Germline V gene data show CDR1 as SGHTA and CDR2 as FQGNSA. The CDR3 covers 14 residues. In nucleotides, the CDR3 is TGTGCCAGCAGCTTAGAAACAGGGAACTATGGCTACACCTTC. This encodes CASSLETGNYGYTF.